The 31 T cell receptor beta chains given below trace back to one sample, sequenced in a study of blood T cell repertoires in COVID-19. Clones were read by immunoSEQ multiplex PCR, and TCRdb kept only the in-frame ones, dropping some. The sample contains approximately 210,000 clones, more than 80% of which appear only once. The specimen was peripheral blood. The source of these receptors is a man aged 30 to 39 who had recovered from COVID-19.

V gene TRBV5-1 combines with J gene TRBJ2-3, with a tentative D call TRBD2 (5 bases). CDR1 and CDR2 from the germline V gene are SGHRS and YFSETQ. Trimming removed 4 bases at V and 0 bases at J, with 12 bases between. The CDR3 runs to 15 residues. The CDR3, as DNA: TGCGCCAGCAGCGTACGTGGAGGTAGCACAGATACGCAGTATTTT. Translating it yields CASSVRGGSTDTQYF.

The chain is built from TRBV4-1 and TRBJ2-7; 7 bases map to TRBD1. The ends lost 4 bases at V and 3 bases at J; junction bases unmatched: 3. CDR1 is MGHRA and CDR2 is YSYEKL in the germline V gene. CDR3 length: 13 amino acids. The CDR3 DNA sequence: TGCGCCAGCAGCCCGGGACAGCGCTACGAGCAGTACTTC. Its translation is CASSPGQRYEQYF.

Comment on this clone: Within the sample, other DNA sequences also encode this same CDR3. The chain has TRBV19 and TRBJ1-1; tentatively, D is TRBD1 (5 bases). This CDR3 is built from 13 residues. The ends were cut back, 1 base at V and 4 bases at J, with 7 bases in the middle. In germline, CDR1 is LNHDA, CDR2 SQIVND (reference sequence). The DNA of the CDR3 is TGTGCCAGTAGTATAGGCGGGGGCACTGAAGCTTTCTTT. Its translation: CASSIGGGTEAFF.

The rearrangement links TRBV7-9 to TRBJ2-3; 9 positions agree with TRBD2. Germline trimming cut 5 bases from V and 5 bases from J; bases unmatched to any gene: 8. Germline CDR1 is SEHNR and CDR2 is FQNEAQ (reference sequence). CDR3 length equals 15 residues. The CDR3 coding sequence is TGTGCCAGCAGCCCGCGGGGGGGAGGCGTAGATACGCAGTATTTT. It is translated as CASSPRGGGVDTQYF.

This clone has just a few counts. The chain employs TRBV29-1 and TRBJ2-1; 9 bases agree with TRBD1. J lost 5 bases, V lost 7 bases, and 9 bases had no gene match. The V gene's germline CDR1 is SQVTM and CDR2 ANQGSEA. The CDR3 loop spans 14 amino acids. DNA for the CDR3: TGCAGCGGCGCCGGGACAGGGTATAACAATGAGCAGTTCTTC. It is translated as CSGAGTGYNNEQFF.

The CDR3 protein is CASSSPTGGFDGYTF. The CDR3 DNA follows: TGTGCCAGCAGTTCGCCGACAGGGGGATTTGATGGCTACACCTTC. The rearrangement joins TRBV6-5 to TRBJ1-2, with 9 positions matching TRBD1. V shed 4 bases and J 6 bases; nucleotides not matched to a gene: 9. Per the germline V gene, CDR1 is MNHEY and CDR2 is SVGAGI. The CDR3 is made up of 15 amino acids.

The chain combines TRBV7-9 with TRBJ2-7; weak D call: TRBD1 (7 bases). Trimming left V 5 bases short and J 0 bases short, with 11 bases between. The CDR3 runs 14 residues. Germline CDR1 reads SEHNR; CDR2 reads FQNEAQ (reference sequence). CDR3: CASSPRGDSYEQYF. The DNA of the CDR3 is TGTGCCAGCAGCCCCAGGGGGGACTCCTACGAGCAGTACTTC. The full variable domain, its missing parts supplied by reference TRBV7-9 and TRBJ2-7, is DTGVSQNPRHKITKRGQNVTFRCDPISEHNRLYWYRQTLGQGPEFLTYFQNEAQLEKSRLLSDRFSAERPKGSFSTLEIQRTEQGDSAMYLCASSPRGDSYEQYFGPGTRLTVT.

The table lists this clone with a count of one. V usage is TRBV4-3 and J usage is TRBJ2-3, with TRBD2 identical over 16 bases. The CDR3 runs 17 residues. V lost 0 bases and J lost 6; bases outside the gene matches: 3. The germline V gene has CDR1 LGHNA and CDR2 YSLEER. This CDR3 reads CASSQDLGLAGGDTQYF. DNA for the CDR3: TGCGCCAGCAGCCAAGATCTGGGACTAGCGGGGGGGGATACGCAGTATTTT.

The CDR3 coding sequence is TGTGCCAGCAGCTTAAAGCAACCAAACGGGGAGCTGTTTTTT. Protein sequence: CASSLKQPNGELFF. The chain couples TRBV5-6 to TRBJ2-2; D is unresolved. There are 14 residues in the CDR3. Germline V gene data show CDR1 as SGHDT and CDR2 as YYEEEE. V was trimmed by 2 bases and J by 7 bases, leaving 12 bases between them.

The chain links TRBV6-1 to TRBJ2-7, with D possibly matching TRBD2 (6 bases). There are 13 residues in the CDR3. Germline-derived CDR1 and CDR2 are MNHNS and SASEGT. Between the trimmed V and J ends, which lost 1 base and 6 bases, there was a span of 10 bases. Here the CDR3 reads CASSEGTGVEQYF. CDR3 in DNA: TGTGCCAGCAGTGAAGGGACGGGGGTCGAGCAGTACTTC.

This chain joins TRBV7-2 and TRBJ1-2; D possibly corresponds to TRBD1 (5 bases). Looked up from germline, CDR1 is SGHTA and CDR2 is FQGNSA. V was trimmed by 3 bases and J by 12 bases, leaving 20 bases between them. The CDR3 is 14 amino acids. The CDR3 is CASSLGGAAPSDTF. The CDR3 DNA is TGTGCCAGCAGCTTGGGCGGGGCAGCTCCCAGCGACACCTTC.

V and J are TRBV18 and TRBJ1-5; 8 bases align to TRBD1. The trim removed 2 bases at V and 4 bases at J, leaving 4 bases unmatched. This CDR3 comprises 15 residues. Germline-derived CDR1 and CDR2 are KGHSH and LQKENI. The CDR3: CASSPLGDRNQPQHF. The CDR3 nucleotides are TGTGCCAGCTCACCATTGGGGGACAGGAATCAGCCCCAGCATTTT.

This sequence joins TRBV6-6 and TRBJ1-2; the match to TRBD1 covers 9 bases. CDR3 length: 15 residues. V trimming: 5 bases; J trimming: 8 bases; junction bases outside the gene matches: 12. The germline V gene encodes CDR1 MNHNY and CDR2 SVGAGI (reference sequence). The CDR3 here is CASSPYQGQGYGYTF. Here the CDR3 DNA reads TGTGCCAGCAGTCCCTACCAGGGACAGGGCTACGGCTACACCTTC.

This sequence joins TRBV6-4 and TRBJ2-1; 7 bases agree with TRBD2. CDR3 length equals 14 residues. Per germline, CDR1 MRHNA and CDR2 SNTAGT. The trim removed 6 bases at V and 5 bases at J, leaving 7 bases unmatched. The CDR3 here is CASRVAGAHNEQFF. The DNA for the CDR3 is TGTGCCAGCAGAGTAGCGGGCGCTCACAATGAGCAGTTCTTC.

This chain joins TRBV5-1 and TRBJ1-4; D ambiguous. Trimming took 2 bases from V and 4 from J, leaving 6 bases between them. This CDR3 comprises 13 residues. Germline V gives CDR1 SGHRS, CDR2 YFSETQ. The CDR3 loop is CASSFSVNEKLFF. The CDR3 region has the DNA TGCGCCAGCAGCTTCTCAGTTAATGAAAAACTGTTTTTT.

The chain links TRBV10-3 to TRBJ2-7, with 11 bases that match TRBD2. V lost 4 bases, J lost 3 bases, and 11 bases stayed unmatched. CDR3 length: 17 amino acids. Germline V gene data show CDR1 as ENHRY and CDR2 as SYGVKD. The CDR3 region is CAISASTTSGDHYEQYF. The CDR3 DNA reads TGTGCCATCAGTGCGTCGACGACTAGCGGGGACCACTACGAGCAGTACTTC.

The rearrangement links TRBV18 to TRBJ1-3; perhaps TRBD1 as D (5 bases). CDR1 is KGHSH and CDR2 is LQKENI in the germline V gene. Trimming removed 2 bases from V and 0 bases from J, with 11 bases in between. The CDR3 consists of 16 residues. The CDR3 reads CASSPTGASSGNTIYF. The CDR3 DNA reads as TGTGCCAGCTCACCAACAGGAGCTAGCTCTGGAAACACCATATATTTT. The variable domain in full, completed from reference TRBV18 and TRBJ1-3, reads NAGVMQNPRHLVRRRGQEARLRCSPMKGHSHVYWYRQLPEEGLKFMVYLQKENIIDESGMPKERFSAEFPKEGPSILRIQQVVRGDSAAYFCASSPTGASSGNTIYFGEGSWLTVV.

The chain combines TRBV10-1 with TRBJ2-1; D is undetermined. This CDR3 contains 16 residues. Trimming cost V 9 bases and J 4 bases, with 22 bases left between them. Germline CDR1 reads WNHNN; CDR2 reads SYGVQD (reference sequence). The CDR3 coding sequence is TGCGCCAGTTGGGCCTACACTGCTGTCCTTTACAATGAGCAGTTCTTC. Protein sequence: CASWAYTAVLYNEQFF.

The chain joins TRBV6-6 to TRBJ1-1; D not certain. CDR1 MNHNY and CDR2 SVGAGI come from the germline V gene (reference sequence). The CDR3 runs 11 residues. Trimming cost V 7 bases and J 0 bases, with 3 bases left between them. CDR3 sequence reads: CASNMNTEAFF. As DNA, the CDR3 is TGTGCCAGCAATATGAACACTGAAGCTTTCTTT.

The chain carries TRBV5-6 and TRBJ1-1; a possible D gene is TRBD1 (6 bases). This CDR3 contains 17 residues. The germline V and J ends were trimmed by 4 bases and 2 bases, with 21 bases remaining between them. Germline loops: CDR1 SGHDT, CDR2 YYEEEE. The CDR3 DNA sequence: TGTGCCAGCAGCGGGCTACTGGGACACATAAAAAACACTGAAGCTTTCTTT. This translates into CASSGLLGHIKNTEAFF.

This rearrangement joins TRBV9 to TRBJ2-7; 8 bases are shared with TRBD2. The CDR3 loop spans 16 amino acids. V gave up 4 bases and J gave up 4 bases; unmatched junction bases: 13. Germline V gives CDR1 SGDLS, CDR2 YYNGEE. The CDR3 sequence: CASSLTGTRNPYEQYF. The CDR3 nucleotides read TGTGCCAGCAGCCTAACCGGGACTAGAAACCCATACGAGCAGTACTTC.

The gene calls are TRBV9 and TRBJ1-4; 8 bases are shared with TRBD1. CDR1 is SGDLS and CDR2 is YYNGEE in the germline V gene. The CDR3 totals 14 residues. Trimming took 5 bases from V and 0 from J; bases not matched to a gene: 0. CDR3 amino acids: CASRTGATNEKLFF. The DNA for the CDR3 is TGTGCCAGCAGGACAGGGGCAACTAATGAAAAACTGTTTTTT.

The chain is built from TRBV7-2 and TRBJ1-2; D ambiguous. Between the trimmed V and J ends, which lost 7 bases and 2 bases, there was a span of 14 bases. The germline CDR1 and CDR2 sequences are SGHTA and FQGNSA. CDR3 length: 14 amino acids. The CDR3 spells CASTDHSSNYGYTF. CDR3 DNA: TGTGCCAGCACCGATCACAGCTCCAACTATGGCTACACCTTC.

As to this clone: A junction end diverges from the germline sequence, so it may reflect a read error. The chain joins TRBV6-5 to TRBJ2-7; TRBD2 might be the D (6 bases). This CDR3 spans 13 amino acids. Germline-derived CDR1 and CDR2 are MNHEY and SVGAGI. The CDR3 loop reads CATPFSTKRWDFF. The CDR3 coding sequence is TGTGCCACCCCCTTTTCCACTAAACGATGGGACTTCTTC.

The V call is TRBV3-1 (or the pseudogene TRBV3-2), the J call TRBJ2-7; 8 bases fit TRBD2. The CDR3 loop spans 15 amino acids. Germline-derived CDR1 and CDR2 are LGHDT and YNNKEL (reference sequence). V dropped 4 bases and J dropped 1; count of bases not matched to a gene: 6. The CDR3 bases are TGTGCCAGCAGCCTCTGGACTAGCAGGTCCTACGAGCAGTACTTC. It translates to CASSLWTSRSYEQYF.

The chain employs TRBV4-1 and TRBJ1-1; TRBD1 might be the D (6 bases). V was cut by 3 bases and J by 2 bases, with 13 bases left in between. The CDR3 is 15 residues long. Germline assignment: CDR1 MGHRA and CDR2 YSYEKL. CDR3 DNA sequence: TGCGCCAGCAGCCAGCTAGTTGGGGGCAACACTGAAGCTTTCTTT. Translating it yields CASSQLVGGNTEAFF.

Here the CDR3 DNA reads TGTGCCAGTAGTTATGGACAGACAATTAGCACCGGGGAGCTGTTTTTT. Encoded protein: CASSYGQTISTGELFF. The chain joins TRBV19 to TRBJ2-2; possibly TRBD1 for D (6 bases). V was clipped by 5 bases and J by 4 bases, with 17 bases between them. This CDR3 spans 16 amino acids. Germline loops: CDR1 LNHDA, CDR2 SQIVND (reference sequence).

This sequence joins TRBV27 and TRBJ1-2; D gene unclear. The V and J ends lost 4 bases and 2 bases respectively, with 14 bases between them. The germline V gene encodes CDR1 MNHEY and CDR2 SMNVEV (reference sequence). The CDR3 loop spans 15 amino acids. The DNA for the CDR3 is TGTGCCAGCAGTTCTACGTGGCGCGGGAACTATGGCTACACCTTC. This codes for CASSSTWRGNYGYTF.

In regard to this clone: The sample has other DNA sequences that encode this CDR3 too. This sequence joins TRBV18 and TRBJ1-1, with D unclear. The CDR3 totals 13 residues. Germline V gene data show CDR1 as KGHSH and CDR2 as LQKENI. Trimming removed 2 bases from V and 1 base from J, with 5 bases in between. DNA of the CDR3: TGTGCCAGCTCACCAATTCGGAACACTGAAGCTTTCTTT. Residues: CASSPIRNTEAFF.

This clone was counted ten times or more. The V call is TRBV3-1 (or the pseudogene TRBV3-2), the J call TRBJ2-2; D is possibly TRBD2 (5 bases). Trimming took 1 base from V and 0 from J, leaving 9 bases between them. The CDR3 contains 16 residues. Germline V CDR1 and CDR2: LGHDT, YNNKEL (reference sequence). In DNA form, the CDR3 reads TGTGCCAGCAGCCAAGCTCGGGAAGCGAACACCGGGGAGCTGTTTTTT. Protein product: CASSQAREANTGELFF.

The chain joins TRBV9 to TRBJ1-4; weak D call: TRBD1 (5 bases). V lost 3 bases and J 4 bases, leaving 10 bases between the germline ends. From germline, CDR1 is SGDLS and CDR2 YYNGEE. The CDR3 runs 14 residues. CDR3 DNA: TGTGCCAGCAGCGAGGAGGGGAATAATGAAAAACTGTTTTTT. Amino acid sequence: CASSEEGNNEKLFF.